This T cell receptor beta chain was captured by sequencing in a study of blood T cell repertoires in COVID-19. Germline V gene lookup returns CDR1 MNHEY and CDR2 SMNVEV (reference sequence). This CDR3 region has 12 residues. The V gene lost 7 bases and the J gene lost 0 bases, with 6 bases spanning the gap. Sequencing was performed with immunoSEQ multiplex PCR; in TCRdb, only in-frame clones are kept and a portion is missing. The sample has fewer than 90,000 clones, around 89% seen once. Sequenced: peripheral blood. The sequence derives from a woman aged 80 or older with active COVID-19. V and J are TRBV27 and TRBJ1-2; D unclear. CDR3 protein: CASMSSNYGYTF. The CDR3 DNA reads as TGTGCCAGCATGTCGTCTAACTATGGCTACACCTTC.